One and the same sample provided the 5 T cell receptor beta chains below, sequenced in a study of neurological immune-mediated disorders. Via MiXCR, TCRdb re-called the 5' RACE reads, giving one row per CDR3 protein. The sample consists of 55,000 or so distinct CDR3 sequences, approximately 4.4% of them appearing once. Sequencing input: PBMCs. The receptors derive from a man aged 50 to 59 with multiple sclerosis.

This clonotype was recorded many times. The V call is TRBV20-1, the J call TRBJ2-7, with D possibly TRBD2 on 5 matching bases. This CDR3 is 13 amino acids long. Germline CDR1 DFQATT, CDR2 SNEGSKA (reference sequence). V dropped 5 bases and J dropped 3 bases, with 14 bases sitting between them. The CDR3 DNA follows: TGCAGTGCTGATCCACTAGAGAACTACGAGCAGTACTTC. It yields the protein CSADPLENYEQYF.

In its sample, this clonotype was seen many times. This chain links TRBV6-5 with TRBJ2-1, with 8 bases fitting TRBD1. This CDR3 contains 16 residues. Germline CDR1 MNHEY, CDR2 SVGAGI. V was pared by 5 bases and J by 5 bases, with 11 bases of the junction left unmatched. Written as DNA, the CDR3 is TGTGCCAGCAGTCCCGGGACAGGAGTGTCTAACAATGAGCAGTTCTTC. Protein: CASSPGTGVSNNEQFF.

This clonotype was observed at least ten times. CDR3 DNA sequence: TGTGCCAGCAGCCAGGGTGCTCAGACACGCACAGATACGCAGTATTTT. Residues: CASSQGAQTRTDTQYF. The rearrangement joins TRBV4-2 to TRBJ2-3; unclear D gene. The V and J ends lost 3 bases and 1 base respectively, with 14 bases between them. The CDR3 has 16 residues. Germline loops: CDR1 LGHNA, CDR2 YNFKEQ.

This clonotype came up many times. The J gene is TRBJ1-4, the V gene TRBV3-1; no definite D call. CDR1 LGHDT and CDR2 YNNKEL come from the germline V gene (reference sequence). This CDR3 comprises 15 residues. With 2 bases removed from V and 7 bases from J, the gap between germline ends came to 14 bases. The CDR3 coding sequence is TGTGCCAGCAGCCAAAACCTTTATGGTGGTGAAAAACTGTTTTTT. This gives the protein CASSQNLYGGEKLFF.

CDR3 nucleotide sequence: TGTGCCAGCAGTCGGATCCAGGGGCACGGGGAGCTGTTTTTT. Translation: CASSRIQGHGELFF. The chain links TRBV6-5 to TRBJ2-2; a weak D match, TRBD1 (6 bases). V was pared by 5 bases and J by 7 bases, with 14 bases between. CDR3 length: 14 amino acids. CDR1 MNHEY and CDR2 SVGAGI come from the germline V gene.